Sequencing of this TCR beta chain was carried out in a study of CD8+CD57+ T cells in acquired aplastic anemia. The trim removed 1 base at V and 0 bases at J, leaving 4 bases unmatched. CDR1 and CDR2 from the germline V gene are SGHRS and YFSETQ. The CDR3 consists of 17 residues. CDR3 and TCR beta VDJ profiling relied on genomic DNA as the template. Each CDR3 protein gets one entry after TCRdb re-called the reads with MiXCR. In the table there are 200,000 to 250,000 distinct CDR3 sequences, 34% of which are singletons. This clonotype has only a few counts. Source material: sorted CD4+, CD8+, or CD8+CD57+ T cells (not recorded which) from PBMCs. The TCR was taken from a human donor in good health, serving as a control. The chain recombines TRBV5-1 with TRBJ2-6; 7 bases match TRBD2. For the CDR3, the DNA is TGCGCCAGCAGCTTGCTAGCGGCCCCCTCTGGGGCCAACGTCCTGACTTTC. It yields the protein CASSLLAAPSGANVLTF.